Below are 3 T cell receptor beta chains sequenced from a single sample in a study of cytomegalovirus exposure and HLA in healthy donors. PCR employed 60 Vbeta and 13 Jbeta primers. Profiling relied on immunoSEQ multiplex PCR, and the TCRdb table lists in-frame clones only, not all of them. The data show roughly 160,000 clones, roughly four fifths seen once. The material sequenced was PBMCs. The receptors were gathered from a man aged 45-60 years in good health and CMV-seropositive.

The chain recombines TRBV30 with TRBJ1-4; 7 nucleotides match TRBD1. Germline CDR1 GTSNPN, CDR2 SVGIG (reference sequence). J was trimmed by 7 bases and V by 2 bases; bases with no gene match: 10. This CDR3 spans 15 amino acids. CDR3 nucleotide sequence: TGTGCCTGGAGTCTTAGACAGGGCCCCGGTGAAAAACTGTTTTTT. Amino acids: CAWSLRQGPGEKLFF.

The chain joins TRBV4-2 to TRBJ2-5; 7 bases line up with TRBD1. The end of the DNA aligns better with TRBJ2-7, so the J call may be wrong. CDR3 length: 14 residues. In germline, CDR1 is LGHNA, CDR2 YNFKEQ. This CDR3 reads CASSPQGPPYEQYF. In nucleotides, the CDR3 is TGTGCCAGCAGCCCACAGGGGCCTCCCTACGAGCAGTACTTC.

The V call is TRBV5-1, the J call TRBJ1-2; 9 positions match TRBD1. V was pared by 4 bases and J by 0 bases, with 10 bases of the junction left unmatched. Germline-derived CDR1 and CDR2 are SGHRS and YFSETQ. This CDR3 spans 17 amino acids. The CDR3 spells CASSPEGQGSTNYGYTF. CDR3 DNA: TGCGCCAGCAGCCCGGAGGGACAGGGCTCCACTAACTATGGCTACACCTTC.